This T cell receptor (beta chain) came from a study of blood T cell repertoires in COVID-19. The germline V gene encodes CDR1 SQVTM and CDR2 ANQGSEA. Deletions cut 4 bases from V and 1 base from J, with 10 bases between. The CDR3 runs to 13 residues. In the study's own analysis: Reference gene primer amplification in the assay estimated nucleated cell counts. The table came from immunoSEQ multiplex PCR; TCRdb's copy has only in-frame clones and leaves some out. From that table come the V and J calls and clone size; the DNA was used to work out D and trimming. Of a few hundred thousand clones in the sample, 85% were seen once. This clone has just a few counts.

This sequence joins TRBV29-1 and TRBJ1-2; D call uncertain. The specimen was peripheral blood. The origin of this receptor is a woman aged 18-29 years with acute or convalescent COVID-19. The CDR3 DNA reads TGCAGCGTTGTGGGCAGAATTAACTATGGCTACACCTTC. This translates into CSVVGRINYGYTF.